The present T cell receptor (beta chain) was sequenced within a study of blood T cell repertoires in COVID-19. Overall study: The study drew acute and convalescent COVID-19 samples from the United States, Italy and Spain. The cDNA or gDNA used as material had been derived from T cells, B-cell-depleted T cells, or PBMCs.

As originally analysed: Counts of nucleated cells, estimated from reference gene primer amplification, were obtained. Clones were sequenced by immunoSEQ multiplex PCR, and TCRdb holds only the in-frame ones, with some missing. The V and J calls and clone size are taken from that table; D and trimming were inferred from the DNA. The data show about 130,000 clones, about four fifths seen once. Germline V CDR1 and CDR2: SGHRS, YFSETQ. The CDR3 is 14 residues long. V lost 9 bases to trimming and J lost 4 bases, with 18 bases between them. The receptor was isolated from a woman aged 55-70 years with acute or convalescent COVID-19. This sequence joins TRBV5-1 and TRBJ2-3; tentative D call: TRBD1 (5 bases). The source material was peripheral blood. The CDR3 sequence: CATSSGAGADTQYF. The CDR3 region has the DNA TGCGCCACTAGTTCTGGGGCTGGGGCAGATACGCAGTATTTT.